The 7 T cell receptor beta chains below all came from one sample that was sequenced in a study of shared clonotypes between healthy human individuals. Method: immunoSEQ multiplex PCR; TCRdb's copy keeps in-frame clones and lacks some. Here the sample spans roughly 700,000 clones, over 65% being singletons. Sequencing input: memory CD4+ T cells sorted from blood. Subset described: CD45RA-negative fraction. These TCRs come from a woman aged 30 to 39 in good health.

V is TRBV28 and J is TRBJ2-3; D possibly corresponds to TRBD2 (6 bases). The CDR3 is 12 amino acids. In germline, CDR1 is MDHEN, CDR2 SYDVKM. With 5 bases removed from V and 6 bases from J, the gap between germline ends came to 9 bases. The chain's CDR3 is CASSLLADTQYF. The CDR3 DNA sequence: TGTGCCAGCAGTCTTCTAGCGGATACGCAGTATTTT.

With regard to this clone: At the DNA level, this CDR3 is encoded by other sequences in the same sample as well. The DNA for the CDR3 is TGCGCCAGCAGCCCGGACTCTACATCCTACAATGAGCAGTTCTTC. Protein sequence: CASSPDSTSYNEQFF. The rearrangement uses TRBV5-1 and TRBJ2-1; D may be TRBD2 (5 bases). V dropped 4 bases and J dropped 1 base, with 12 bases sitting between them. CDR1 and CDR2 from the germline V gene are SGHRS and YFSETQ. The CDR3 loop spans 15 amino acids.

V is TRBV20-1 and J is TRBJ2-1; no clear D. Germline V CDR1 and CDR2: DFQATT, SNEGSKA (reference sequence). The CDR3 consists of 11 residues. Trimming removed 3 bases from V and 5 bases from J, with 5 bases in between. The CDR3 DNA follows: TGCAGTGCTAGTAGAAACAATGAGCAGTTCTTC. As protein: CSASRNNEQFF.

The chain combines TRBV14 with TRBJ2-7; 7 bases are a match to TRBD1. J lost 2 bases, V lost 1 base, and 5 bases had no gene match. This CDR3 has 15 amino acids. CDR1 SGHDN and CDR2 FVKESK come from the germline V gene. The CDR3 DNA sequence: TGTGCCAGCAGCCAAGGACAGGGAAGGACCTACGAGCAGTACTTC. Translating it yields CASSQGQGRTYEQYF.

The rearrangement uses TRBV11-3 and TRBJ2-2; TRBD2 is a possible D gene (5 bases). The CDR3 has 15 amino acids. Trimming stripped 1 base from V and 4 bases from J, with 10 bases between. Looked up from germline, CDR1 is SGHNT and CDR2 is YENEEA. The CDR3 reads CASSLGTQATGELFF. CDR3 nucleotides: TGTGCCAGCAGCTTAGGGACTCAAGCCACCGGGGAGCTGTTTTTT.

The CDR3 reads CASSMGAGGRYEQYF. CDR3 in DNA: TGCGCCAGCAGCATGGGGGCGGGAGGGAGGTACGAGCAGTACTTC. The chain carries TRBV5-1 and TRBJ2-7, with 9 bases aligning to TRBD2. With V trimmed by 4 bases and J by 4 bases, 9 bases remained unmatched. Germline V CDR1 and CDR2: SGHRS, YFSETQ. CDR3 length: 15 amino acids.

The chain recombines TRBV7-2 with TRBJ1-1; D unresolved. V lost 5 bases to trimming and J lost 3 bases, with 13 bases between them. Looked up from germline, CDR1 is SGHTA and CDR2 is FQGNSA. The CDR3 consists of 14 residues. The CDR3 spells CASSPWTLDTEAFF. CDR3 in DNA: TGTGCCAGCAGCCCATGGACGCTTGACACTGAAGCTTTCTTT.